These T cell receptor beta chains were read from a single sample in a study of T-cell memory formation after mild COVID-19. TCRdb called the 5' RACE reads again in MiXCR, with one record for every CDR3 protein. The table includes around 390,000 distinct CDR3 sequences, about 15% detected once. The sequencing sample was made of PBMCs or a T cell subset sorted from them (not recorded which). These receptors all come from a man younger than 35 who had mild COVID-19 (a few samples of this study predate the infection). Cell type and time point are not known. Each CDR3 is given with its conserved first and last residue. The order of the fields is J gene, D gene, V gene, clone size, CDR3 DNA, CDR3 protein. D genes are given only for firm matches. A row's size may be missing; if present it is once, few, many or a size class.

j_gene: TRBJ1-2; d_gene: -; v_gene: TRBV5-1; abundance: -; CDR3nt: TGCGCCAGCAGCTTGGAGGTCCAGTATGGCTACACCTTC; CDR3aa: CASSLEVQYGYTF
j_gene: TRBJ1-1; d_gene: -; v_gene: TRBV5-1; abundance: -; CDR3nt: TGCGCCAGCAGCTCCTTACAAGTGAACACTGAAGCTTTCTTT; CDR3aa: CASSSLQVNTEAFF
j_gene: TRBJ2-7; d_gene: -; v_gene: TRBV9; abundance: once; CDR3nt: TGTGCCAGCAGCGACGGACGGGGAGAGCAGTACTTC; CDR3aa: CASSDGRGEQYF
j_gene: TRBJ2-5; d_gene: TRBD2; v_gene: TRBV6-5; abundance: -; CDR3nt: TGTGCCAGCAGCGTCACTAGCGGGGGGCCCTTCTTAGAGACCCAGTACTTC; CDR3aa: CASSVTSGGPFLETQYF
j_gene: TRBJ1-2; d_gene: -; v_gene: TRBV20-1; abundance: few; CDR3nt: TGCAGTGCTACCCGACAGGCGCTTAACTATGGCTACACCTTC; CDR3aa: CSATRQALNYGYTF
j_gene: TRBJ1-1; d_gene: -; v_gene: TRBV7-8; abundance: many; CDR3nt: TGTGCCAGCAGCTTAGGGGGCGGAGGAACTGAAGCTTTCTTT; CDR3aa: CASSLGGGGTEAFF
j_gene: TRBJ2-5; d_gene: TRBD2; v_gene: TRBV5-4; abundance: many; CDR3nt: TGTGCCAGCAGCCCCTCCGGGACTAGCGGGGGTGAGACCCAGTACTTC; CDR3aa: CASSPSGTSGGETQYF
j_gene: TRBJ2-3; d_gene: -; v_gene: TRBV11-2; abundance: -; CDR3nt: TGTGCCAGCAGCTTCGGTGGAGCGTCCCGCACAGATACGCAGTATTTT; CDR3aa: CASSFGGASRTDTQYF
j_gene: TRBJ1-6; d_gene: -; v_gene: TRBV2; abundance: few; CDR3nt: TGTGCCAGCAGTGTGCGGGATTCACCCCTCCACTTT; CDR3aa: CASSVRDSPLHF
j_gene: TRBJ1-6; d_gene: TRBD1; v_gene: TRBV7-3; abundance: -; CDR3nt: TGTGCCAGCAGCGCCGGACAGGAATATTCACCCCTCCACTTT; CDR3aa: CASSAGQEYSPLHF
j_gene: TRBJ2-3; d_gene: -; v_gene: TRBV12-3/TRBV12-4; abundance: -; CDR3nt: TGTGCCAGCAGTTTAGGGCAGGCGTACACAGATACGCAGTATTTT; CDR3aa: CASSLGQAYTDTQYF
j_gene: TRBJ2-2; d_gene: -; v_gene: TRBV4-1; abundance: -; CDR3nt: TGCGCCAGCAGCCAAGGTCGGACGGGGAACGCCGGGGAGCTGTTTTTT; CDR3aa: CASSQGRTGNAGELFF
j_gene: TRBJ1-1; d_gene: -; v_gene: TRBV7-2; abundance: few; CDR3nt: TGTGCCAGCAGTGCCATTGGGCAGGGGAAGGACAACACTGAAGCTTTCTTT; CDR3aa: CASSAIGQGKDNTEAFF
j_gene: TRBJ2-5; d_gene: -; v_gene: TRBV29-1; abundance: -; CDR3nt: TGCAGCGTTGAACGCGGGGCAAAAGAGACCCAGTACTTC; CDR3aa: CSVERGAKETQYF
j_gene: TRBJ2-5; d_gene: -; v_gene: TRBV4-1; abundance: many; CDR3nt: TGCGCCAGCAGCGTCCAGGGGGGAGAGACCCAGTACTTC; CDR3aa: CASSVQGGETQYF
j_gene: TRBJ2-3; d_gene: -; v_gene: TRBV29-1; abundance: once; CDR3nt: TGCAGCGTTTTTCGACGGGCAGGGGGCACAGATACGCAGTATTTT; CDR3aa: CSVFRRAGGTDTQYF
j_gene: TRBJ2-2; d_gene: -; v_gene: TRBV19; abundance: few; CDR3nt: TGTGCCAGTAAAAAAGGTTTTAACGCCGGGGAGCTGTTTTTT; CDR3aa: CASKKGFNAGELFF
j_gene: TRBJ1-1; d_gene: -; v_gene: TRBV28; abundance: -; CDR3nt: TGTGCCAGCAGTTCCCGCACTGAAGCTTTCTTT; CDR3aa: CASSSRTEAFF
j_gene: TRBJ2-1; d_gene: -; v_gene: TRBV7-2; abundance: few; CDR3nt: TGTGCCAGCAGCTTAGTGGGTGGGCAGTTCTTC; CDR3aa: CASSLVGGQFF
j_gene: TRBJ2-5; d_gene: TRBD2; v_gene: TRBV24-1; abundance: -; CDR3nt: TGTGCCACCAGTGCTCGCGGGGGGTTCCAAGAGACCCAGTACTTC; CDR3aa: CATSARGGFQETQYF
j_gene: TRBJ2-7; d_gene: TRBD1; v_gene: TRBV3-1; abundance: few; CDR3nt: TGTGCCAGCAGCCAACCCGGGACAGGGGCCGAGCAGTACTTC; CDR3aa: CASSQPGTGAEQYF
j_gene: TRBJ2-3; d_gene: TRBD2; v_gene: TRBV7-2; abundance: -; CDR3nt: TGTGCCAGCAGCCCCCGATTGTGGCGGGGGACCACAGATACGCAGTATTTT; CDR3aa: CASSPRLWRGTTDTQYF
j_gene: TRBJ1-1; d_gene: -; v_gene: TRBV25-1; abundance: -; CDR3nt: TGTGCCAGCAGTGGCCACCTGGACAGTCGAGCTTTCTTT; CDR3aa: CASSGHLDSRAFF
j_gene: TRBJ2-1; d_gene: TRBD2; v_gene: TRBV5-1; abundance: few; CDR3nt: TGCGCCAGCAGCATCCCGGGGGGGTCCAGCAATGAGCAGTTCTTC; CDR3aa: CASSIPGGSSNEQFF
j_gene: TRBJ1-6; d_gene: -; v_gene: TRBV7-6; abundance: -; CDR3nt: TGTGCCAGCAGCCGCATAGCGTGGGGTGTGAATTCACCCCTCCACTTT; CDR3aa: CASSRIAWGVNSPLHF
j_gene: TRBJ1-1; d_gene: -; v_gene: TRBV4-1; abundance: few; CDR3nt: TGCGCCAGCAGCCAAGAAGGGAGCCTTTGGGGGACTGAAGCTTTCTTT; CDR3aa: CASSQEGSLWGTEAFF
j_gene: TRBJ2-3; d_gene: -; v_gene: TRBV5-1; abundance: many; CDR3nt: TGCGCCAGCAGCCACGACGGTAGCACAGATACGCAGTATTTT; CDR3aa: CASSHDGSTDTQYF
j_gene: TRBJ1-3; d_gene: -; v_gene: TRBV12-3/TRBV12-4; abundance: few; CDR3nt: TGTGCCAGCAGTAGTGACAGGTCCCGAAACACCATATATTTT; CDR3aa: CASSSDRSRNTIYF
j_gene: TRBJ2-1; d_gene: -; v_gene: TRBV7-3; abundance: many; CDR3nt: TGTGCCAGCAGCTCAGGTATCGATGAGCAGTTCTTC; CDR3aa: CASSSGIDEQFF
j_gene: TRBJ2-6; d_gene: -; v_gene: TRBV12-3/TRBV12-4; abundance: -; CDR3nt: TGTGCCAGCAGTTCTCAGGGGTCTTCTGGGGCCAACGTCCTGACTTTC; CDR3aa: CASSSQGSSGANVLTF
j_gene: TRBJ1-1; d_gene: -; v_gene: TRBV7-3; abundance: -; CDR3nt: TGTGCCAGCAGCACACAGCCGGGGAACACTGAAGCTTTCTTT; CDR3aa: CASSTQPGNTEAFF
j_gene: TRBJ2-2; d_gene: TRBD1; v_gene: TRBV7-3; abundance: many; CDR3nt: TGTGCCAGCAGCCCGACAGGGCCCGGGGAGCTGTTTTTT; CDR3aa: CASSPTGPGELFF
j_gene: TRBJ2-3; d_gene: TRBD2; v_gene: TRBV7-9; abundance: -; CDR3nt: TGTGCCAGCAGCCCGAGCGGGGGGGCTAAGACAGATACGCAGTATTTT; CDR3aa: CASSPSGGAKTDTQYF
j_gene: TRBJ2-5; d_gene: TRBD1; v_gene: TRBV7-2; abundance: few; CDR3nt: TGTGCCAGCAGCTTAGCGCAAACAGGGGCGGAGACCCAGTACTTC; CDR3aa: CASSLAQTGAETQYF
j_gene: TRBJ1-2; d_gene: -; v_gene: TRBV6-6; abundance: few; CDR3nt: TGTGCCAGCAGCCTACCCGGGATTAACTATGGCTACACCTTC; CDR3aa: CASSLPGINYGYTF
j_gene: TRBJ1-2; d_gene: -; v_gene: TRBV7-2; abundance: -; CDR3nt: TGTGCCAGCAGCTTAGAGACACGAGCTAACTATGGCTACACCTTC; CDR3aa: CASSLETRANYGYTF
j_gene: TRBJ2-5; d_gene: -; v_gene: TRBV5-1; abundance: many; CDR3nt: TGCGCCAGCAGCTTGAGGGGGGCAGGGGAGACCCAGTACTTC; CDR3aa: CASSLRGAGETQYF
j_gene: TRBJ2-5; d_gene: TRBD1; v_gene: TRBV7-9; abundance: -; CDR3nt: TGTGCCAGCGGATCTGGGACAGGGTACCAAGAGACCCAGTACTTC; CDR3aa: CASGSGTGYQETQYF
j_gene: TRBJ1-2; d_gene: -; v_gene: TRBV6-5; abundance: few; CDR3nt: TGTGCCAGCAGTTACGGCAGCCCTAACTATGGCTACACCTTC; CDR3aa: CASSYGSPNYGYTF
j_gene: TRBJ1-5; d_gene: -; v_gene: TRBV6-2/TRBV6-3; abundance: -; CDR3nt: TGTGCCAGCAGTTACTCGGAACAGCCCCAGCATTTT; CDR3aa: CASSYSEQPQHF
j_gene: TRBJ1-3; d_gene: -; v_gene: TRBV6-5; abundance: -; CDR3nt: TGTGCCAGCAGTGCACGGACCCCTGGAAACACCATATATTTT; CDR3aa: CASSARTPGNTIYF
j_gene: TRBJ2-5; d_gene: TRBD1; v_gene: TRBV10-3; abundance: -; CDR3nt: TGTGCCATCAGTGGGGGCAGGGGGCGACAAGAGACCCAGTACTTC; CDR3aa: CAISGGRGRQETQYF
j_gene: TRBJ2-7; d_gene: -; v_gene: TRBV4-2; abundance: many; CDR3nt: TGTGCCAGCAGCCAAGTGTCAGCCTACGAGCAGTACTTC; CDR3aa: CASSQVSAYEQYF